The T cell receptor beta chain described here comes from a study of CD8+ T cells in alopecia areata. As the sequencing template, cDNA was produced by extracting RNA and reverse transcribing it. Using immunoSEQ multiplex PCR, the repertoire was profiled, and TCRdb retains in-frame clones only, with some absent. Of 150,000 to 200,000 clones in the sample, around 64% were seen once. Germline CDR1 and CDR2: SGHVS and FQNEAQ. The V end was cut by 3 bases, the J end by 6 bases, with 9 bases between. The CDR3 has 13 residues. The rearrangement uses TRBV7-8 and TRBJ2-1; a weak D match, TRBD1 (5 bases). The sequencing used CD8+ T cells sorted from blood, collected at week 0. The origin of this receptor is a human donor with alopecia areata. The CDR3: CASSLDTANEQFF. In DNA, the CDR3 is TGTGCCAGCAGCTTGGACACGGCCAATGAGCAGTTCTTC.